This T cell receptor (beta chain) was profiled in a study of cytomegalovirus exposure and HLA in healthy donors. The germline gives CDR1 MGHRA, CDR2 YSYEKL. There are 16 residues in the CDR3. The ends lost 1 base at V and 5 bases at J; junction bases unmatched: 6. Amplification used 60 Vbeta primers and 13 Jbeta primers. Some clones are missing from TCRdb's copy, which holds only in-frame ones; the method was immunoSEQ multiplex PCR. The sample lists about 190,000 clones, roughly 73% occurring once. The material sequenced was PBMCs. The chain links TRBV4-1 to TRBJ2-3, with 10 bases identical to TRBD2. The receptor's source is a woman aged 25 to 39 in good health and CMV-seronegative. CDR3 in amino acids: CASSQVIASGGDTQYF. DNA for the CDR3: TGCGCCAGCAGCCAAGTGATAGCTAGCGGGGGAGATACGCAGTATTTT.